One sample yielded the 19 T cell receptor beta chains listed below, sequenced in a study of T-cell memory formation after mild COVID-19. TCRdb reprocessed the 5' RACE reads via MiXCR and lists one record per CDR3 protein. The repertoire consists of some 86,000 distinct CDR3 sequences, with 25% occurring once and the leading ten covering about 40%. Sequenced input: PBMCs or a T cell subset sorted from them (not recorded which). These TCRs come from a man younger than 30 who had mild COVID-19 (a few samples of this study predate the infection). Cell type and time point are not known.

This clonotype came up many times. V is TRBV15 and J is TRBJ2-3; 14 bases map to TRBD2. The CDR3 covers 15 residues. J lost 4 bases, V lost 3 bases, and 0 bases had no gene match. In germline, CDR1 is LNHNV, CDR2 YYDKDF (reference sequence). The CDR3 reads CATSRTSGGADTQYF. The CDR3 bases are TGTGCCACCAGCAGGACTAGCGGGGGGGCAGATACGCAGTATTTT. Combining the CDR3 with reference TRBV15 and TRBJ2-3 gives the whole variable domain DAMVIQNPRYQVTQFGKPVTLSCSQTLNHNVMYWYQQKSSQAPKLLFHYYDKDFNNEADTPDNFQSRRPNTSFCFLDIRSPGLGDTAMYLCATSRTSGGADTQYFGPGTRLTVL.

This chain connects TRBV7-2 to TRBJ1-2; D gene unclear. The CDR3 spans 15 residues. The V end was cut by 5 bases, the J end by 6 bases, with 19 bases between. Germline-derived CDR1 and CDR2 are SGHTA and FQGNSA. In DNA form, the CDR3 reads TGTGCCAGCAGCGATCGTCGGGGTCTTCCGAATGGCTACACCTTC. Translating it yields CASSDRRGLPNGYTF.

The chain is built from TRBV4-1 and TRBJ2-1, with 9 bases matching TRBD1. This CDR3 region has 15 residues. CDR1 is MGHRA and CDR2 is YSYEKL in the germline V gene. The junction had 7 bases not matched to a gene; V was cut back by 7 bases and J by 3 bases. CDR3 amino acids: CASTSPGQGYNEQFF. The CDR3 nucleotides read TGCGCCAGCACCTCCCCGGGACAGGGCTACAATGAGCAGTTCTTC.

The genes are TRBV3-1 and TRBJ2-1; no firm D call. Germline V CDR1 and CDR2: LGHDT, YNNKEL (reference sequence). The CDR3 loop spans 14 amino acids. Trimming removed 1 base from V and 5 bases from J, with 9 bases in between. The CDR3 protein is CASSQVTGNNEQFF. The CDR3 nucleotides are TGTGCCAGCAGCCAAGTGACCGGAAACAATGAGCAGTTCTTC.

The genes are TRBV7-9 and TRBJ2-5, with D uncertain. The CDR3 has 15 residues. Looked up from germline, CDR1 is SEHNR and CDR2 is FQNEAQ (reference sequence). The V and J ends lost 4 bases and 1 base respectively, with 13 bases between them. The CDR3 region is CASSSPQTLQETQYF. CDR3 bases: TGTGCCAGCAGCTCTCCCCAGACTCTCCAAGAGACCCAGTACTTC.

This chain links TRBV15 with TRBJ2-5; D might be TRBD1 or TRBD2, each matching 5 bases. The CDR3 consists of 14 residues. Trimming removed 3 bases from V and 5 bases from J, with 13 bases in between. The germline CDR1 and CDR2 sequences are LNHNV and YYDKDF (reference sequence). In DNA form, the CDR3 reads TGTGCCACCAGCAGTGGGCCAGAGGGGGAGACCCAGTACTTC. Encoded protein: CATSSGPEGETQYF.

The J gene is TRBJ2-7, the V gene TRBV5-4; D may be TRBD1 (6 bases). The CDR3 has 15 amino acids. The V end was cut by 3 bases, the J end by 5 bases, with 18 bases between. CDR1 is SGHNT, CDR2 YYREEE, per germline (reference sequence). The CDR3 region is CASSSSGAAPDEQYV. The CDR3 DNA sequence: TGTGCCAGCAGCTCCTCAGGGGCGGCCCCGGACGAGCAGTACGTC.

The chain couples TRBV6-2 or TRBV6-3 to TRBJ2-1, with unresolved D. The CDR3 has 11 residues. CDR1 and CDR2 from the germline V gene are MNHEY and SVGEGT. Trimming removed 3 bases from V and 6 bases from J, with 3 bases in between. This chain's CDR3 is CASSYPNEQFF. The CDR3 DNA sequence: TGTGCCAGCAGTTATCCCAATGAGCAGTTCTTC.

The chain has TRBV20-1 and TRBJ2-7; perhaps TRBD2 as D (6 bases). There are 13 residues in the CDR3. Germline V gives CDR1 DFQATT, CDR2 SNEGSKA (reference sequence). Deletions cut 0 bases from V and 7 bases from J, with 13 bases between. The CDR3 loop reads CSARDLEGAEQYF. The CDR3 nucleotides read TGCAGTGCTAGAGATTTGGAGGGCGCGGAGCAGTACTTC.

This clonotype was seen just once. The chain carries TRBV6-1 and TRBJ2-5; the match to TRBD1 covers 7 bases. The CDR3 totals 17 residues. Germline V gene data show CDR1 as MNHNS and CDR2 as SASEGT. Trimming took 6 bases from V and 5 from J; bases not matched to a gene: 18. CDR3 nucleotides: TGTGCCAGCAGCGGTCACTGGACAGGCACTGACGAGGAGACCCAGTACTTC. Encoded protein: CASSGHWTGTDEETQYF.

This clonotype was counted only a few times. CDR3 loop: CSALLLGSTDTQYF. CDR3 coding DNA: TGCAGCGCCTTATTGTTAGGGAGCACAGATACGCAGTATTTT. V gene TRBV29-1 combines with J gene TRBJ2-3; D gene uncertain. Germline V CDR1 and CDR2: SQVTM, ANQGSEA. The CDR3 is made up of 14 amino acids. Trimming took 7 bases from V and 0 from J, leaving 14 bases between them.

The rearrangement uses TRBV5-1 and TRBJ1-6; D is ambiguous. In germline, CDR1 is SGHRS, CDR2 YFSETQ. The CDR3 covers 17 residues. V was pared by 7 bases and J by 0 bases, with 17 bases between. The DNA of the CDR3 is TGCGCCAGCCGTTGGTCGGCCTCGAGCTCCTATAATTCACCCCTCCACTTT. Translation: CASRWSASSSYNSPLHF.

The gene calls are TRBV6-6 and TRBJ1-1; D perhaps matches TRBD1 (5 bases). Deletions cut 6 bases from V and 6 bases from J, with 17 bases between. From germline, CDR1 is MNHNY and CDR2 SVGAGI (reference sequence). The CDR3 length is 14 residues. DNA for the CDR3: TGTGCCAGCAGGCGGTTTACGACAGCCCCTGAAGCTTTCTTT. Its translation: CASRRFTTAPEAFF.

V gene TRBV7-9 combines with J gene TRBJ2-3; D unresolved. Germline CDR1 reads SEHNR; CDR2 reads FQNEAQ (reference sequence). The length of the CDR3 is 15 residues. V lost 3 bases to trimming and J lost 6 bases, with 16 bases between them. CDR3 sequence: CASSLEIGYSDTQYF. CDR3 nucleotide sequence: TGTGCCAGCAGCTTGGAGATAGGGTACTCGGATACGCAGTATTTT.

This clonotype has a handful of counts. V gene TRBV27 combines with J gene TRBJ1-5, with 7 nucleotides matching TRBD1. This CDR3 has 15 residues. Germline-derived CDR1 and CDR2 are MNHEY and SMNVEV (reference sequence). V trimming: 8 bases; J trimming: 7 bases; junction bases outside the gene matches: 14. Here the CDR3 reads CASSPGGGGVQPQHF. In DNA form, the CDR3 reads TGTGCCAGCTCACCGGGAGGGGGCGGCGTCCAGCCCCAGCATTTT.

This clonotype was counted only a few times. In DNA form, the CDR3 reads TGTGCCAGCAGCCAGGCCTCTGTCTATGAGCAGTTCTTC. This gives the protein CASSQASVYEQFF. V gene TRBV7-9 combines with J gene TRBJ2-1; D call uncertain. The CDR3 has 13 amino acids. The germline gives CDR1 SEHNR, CDR2 FQNEAQ (reference sequence). Trimming took off 5 bases at V and 8 bases at J, with 13 bases between the two ends.

This clonotype appeared a few times. The chain is built from TRBV4-3 and TRBJ1-3; 7 bases agree with TRBD1. Germline V gene sequence: CDR1 LGHNA, CDR2 YSLEER. The CDR3 length is 14 residues. Trimming cost V 5 bases and J 3 bases; bases outside gene matches: 4. CDR3 DNA sequence: TGCGCCAGCAGCACAGGGGCTGGTGGAAACACCATATATTTT. Residues: CASSTGAGGNTIYF.

J is TRBJ2-3 and V is TRBV6-1; TRBD1 is a possible D gene (5 bases). V was pared by 7 bases and J by 4 bases, with 21 bases between. Per germline, CDR1 MNHNS and CDR2 SASEGT. This CDR3 is 16 amino acids long. CDR3 nucleotides: TGTGCCAGCACGACTCCAGGGCTCAGCTCTCCAGATACGCAGTATTTT. Its translation is CASTTPGLSSPDTQYF.

The chain carries TRBV7-9 and TRBJ2-7; D unresolved. Germline V gene lookup returns CDR1 SEHNR and CDR2 FQNEAQ (reference sequence). The CDR3 is 13 amino acids. V gave up 3 bases and J gave up 2 bases, with 8 bases separating them. The CDR3 bases are TGTGCCAGCAGCTTCCACCTGACCTACGAGCAGTACTTC. Its translation is CASSFHLTYEQYF.